The subject of this entry is one T cell receptor beta chain. The entry originates in a study of blood T cell repertoires in COVID-19. This CDR3 comprises 14 residues. V shed 5 bases and J shed 1 base, with 11 bases lying between them. Germline lookup yields CDR1 MNHEY and CDR2 SMNVEV (reference sequence). Participants came from around 25 US areas, aged about 18 to 95 years. Participants were placed into cohorts based on the clinical history they reported. Donors in Cohort 3 who had recovered were those with two negative PCRs, healthcare professional clearance, or resolution of their symptoms. The method was immunoSEQ multiplex PCR; TCRdb's version includes in-frame clones alone and lacks a portion of them. This sample carries over 200,000 clones, more than 75% of them seen once, and the ten largest clones take around 16%.

The chain links TRBV27 to TRBJ2-5; D is ambiguous. The material sequenced was PBMCs or T cells enriched from blood (not recorded which). This clonotype was sampled from a man aged 18 to 29 who had recovered from COVID-19. In nucleotides, the CDR3 is TGTGCCAGCAGTGCGTACAGTTCCCAAGAGACCCAGTACTTC. Encoded protein: CASSAYSSQETQYF.